This T cell receptor beta chain was found in a study of shared T cell receptors in the human thymus. The CDR3 runs 15 residues. CDR1 and CDR2 from the germline V gene are SGHAT and FQNNGV. The ends lost 3 bases at V and 1 base at J; junction bases unmatched: 5. Produced via immunoSEQ multiplex PCR; TCRdb's table is partial and in-frame only. Seen here are hundreds of thousands of clones, over 75% observed once, and the top ten hold approximately 0.01%. A further study also used this sample, focusing on human thymus T cells. This second study says: Thymus tissue was removed during corrective cardiac surgery.

Sequenced input: thymocytes. The chain has TRBV11-2 and TRBJ2-7, with TRBD1 identical over 8 bases. This receptor was obtained from a boy in the first two years of life with a congenital heart defect. DNA for the CDR3: TGTGCCAGCAGCTTCGCTCGGGACAGGTCCTACGAGCAGTACTTC. Its protein product is CASSFARDRSYEQYF.